The next 28 T cell receptor beta chains were all read from a single sample in a study of human T cells and chemical hapten exposure. Specified time point: pre-sensitization, week 0. The treatment: therapeutic diphenylcyclopropenone sensitization with weekly scalp DPC. One entry per CDR3 protein, called by TCRdb with MiXCR from the RACE reads. This sample has around 300,000 distinct CDR3 sequences, with over 5% found just once. The source was whole blood, collected in connection with sensitization to the hapten diphenylcyclopropenone (DPC). The origin of the receptors is a woman aged 18-29 years with alopecia areata. Some clones in this sample may be carry-over from other donors' samples.

This clonotype came up many times. The genes are TRBV2 and TRBJ1-5; no definite D call. This CDR3 contains 12 residues. Per the germline V gene, CDR1 is SNHLY and CDR2 is FYNNEI. Trimming removed 8 bases from V and 6 bases from J, with 11 bases in between. CDR3 sequence reads: CASGGLAQPQHF. The CDR3, as DNA: TGTGCCAGCGGAGGTCTCGCTCAGCCCCAGCATTTT.

The chain combines TRBV9 with TRBJ2-3; the D gene is possibly TRBD1 (6 bases). Germline CDR1 is SGDLS and CDR2 is YYNGEE. The germline V and J ends were trimmed by 4 bases and 2 bases, with 17 bases remaining between them. The CDR3 is 16 amino acids. The CDR3 bases are TGTGCCAGCAGCACAACAGGGAATCCCTACACAGATACGCAGTATTTT. This codes for CASSTTGNPYTDTQYF.

This clonotype showed up many times. This rearrangement joins TRBV28 to TRBJ2-3; D may correspond to TRBD1 or TRBD2 (5 bases each). CDR3 size: 13 residues. Deletions cut 7 bases from V and 10 bases from J, with 18 bases between. Germline values: CDR1 MDHEN, CDR2 SYDVKM. CDR3 nucleotide sequence: TGTGCCAGCACTGGGGCTAACGTGGGGGCGCAGTATTTT. Its protein product is CASTGANVGAQYF.

This clonotype was detected a few times. This chain connects TRBV11-2 to TRBJ1-6, with D perhaps TRBD1 (6 bases). V gave up 6 bases and J gave up 6 bases, with 12 bases separating them. The CDR3 covers 14 residues. The germline V gene encodes CDR1 SGHAT and CDR2 FQNNGV. CDR3 in amino acids: CASRQVRGNSPLHF. The CDR3, as DNA: TGTGCCAGCAGACAAGTCAGGGGTAATTCACCCCTCCACTTT.

This clonotype was seen ten or more times. The V call is TRBV20-1, the J call TRBJ2-5; D may correspond to TRBD1 or TRBD2 (5 bases each). V lost 2 bases to trimming and J lost 9 bases, with 19 bases between them. CDR3 length: 14 amino acids. Germline CDR1 reads DFQATT; CDR2 reads SNEGSKA (reference sequence). The CDR3 is CSARPENGGGAQYF. CDR3 in DNA: TGCAGTGCTAGACCCGAGAATGGGGGTGGGGCCCAGTACTTC.

Concerning this clonotype: This could be a read error, since a much larger clone is one nucleotide away. The chain couples TRBV20-1 to TRBJ1-5; D call uncertain. In germline, CDR1 is DFQATT, CDR2 SNEGSKA (reference sequence). V shed 3 bases and J shed 6 bases, with 18 bases lying between them. The CDR3 has 15 residues. CDR3 amino acids: CSARGPLASGQPQHF. The CDR3 region has the DNA TGCAGTGCTAGGGGTCCGCTGGCCTCTGGTCAGCCCCAGCATTTT.

The J gene is TRBJ1-5, the V gene TRBV9, with TRBD1 matching over 9 bases. Germline V lookup: CDR1 SGDLS, CDR2 YYNGEE. The CDR3 is made up of 15 amino acids. The V and J ends lost 2 bases and 1 base, in that order; junction bases with no gene match: 1. In DNA, the CDR3 is TGTGCCAGCAGCGTGGGGACAGGGAGCAATCAGCCCCAGCATTTT. It translates to CASSVGTGSNQPQHF. The complete variable domain, with remaining parts taken from reference TRBV9 and TRBJ1-5, reads DSGVTQTPKHLITATGQRVTLRCSPRSGDLSVYWYQQSLDQGLQFLIQYYNGEERAKGNILERFSAQQFPDLHSELNLSSLELGDSALYFCASSVGTGSNQPQHFGDGTRLSIL.

This clonotype was seen ten or more times. This chain connects TRBV6-6 to TRBJ2-3, with 7 bases matching TRBD2. The V gene end was trimmed by 0 bases and the J gene end by 0 bases; junction bases not matched to a gene: 3. The CDR3 has 16 amino acids. Germline values: CDR1 MNHNY, CDR2 SVGAGI (reference sequence). CDR3 region: CASSYSTSASTDTQYF. The CDR3 DNA reads TGTGCCAGCAGTTACTCTACTAGCGCAAGCACAGATACGCAGTATTTT.

CDR3 sequence (DNA): TGTGCCAGCAGTTACTCGGGACCCATGGGAGGGGAGACCCAGTACTTC. Translated, it gives CASSYSGPMGGETQYF. The chain recombines TRBV6-5 with TRBJ2-5; 7 bases map to TRBD2. The germline V gene has CDR1 MNHEY and CDR2 SVGAGI. V was pared by 0 bases and J by 5 bases, with 9 bases of the junction left unmatched. The CDR3 length is 16 residues.

There are many counts of this clonotype. The chain links TRBV28 to TRBJ2-3; 13 nucleotides match TRBD2. Germline loops: CDR1 MDHEN, CDR2 SYDVKM. The V and J ends lost 5 bases and 7 bases, in that order; junction bases with no gene match: 15. This CDR3 spans 18 amino acids. The CDR3 here is CASSGRLAGGPNPYTQYF. The CDR3, as DNA: TGTGCCAGCAGTGGCCGACTAGCGGGGGGACCAAATCCTTATACGCAGTATTTT. The full variable domain, its missing parts supplied by reference TRBV28 and TRBJ2-3, is DVKVTQSSRYLVKRTGEKVFLECVQDMDHENMFWYRQDPGLGLRLIYFSYDVKMKEKGDIPEGYSVSREKKERFSLILESASTNQTSMYLCASSGRLAGGPNPYTQYFGPGTRLTVL.

This chain uses TRBV29-1 with TRBJ1-1; 11 nucleotides match TRBD1. Trimming at V came to 7 bases and at J to 0 bases, leaving 1 base not matched to a gene. Germline CDR1 reads SQVTM; CDR2 reads ANQGSEA. CDR3 length: 13 residues. CDR3 region: CSGDRGMNTEAFF. The DNA of the CDR3 is TGCAGCGGGGACAGGGGGATGAACACTGAAGCTTTCTTT. Full variable domain (outside the CDR3, taken from reference TRBV29-1 and TRBJ1-1): SAVISQKPSRDICQRGTSLTIQCQVDSQVTMMFWYRQQPGQSLTLIATANQGSEATYESGFVIDKFPISRPNLTFSTLTVSNMSPEDSSIYLCSGDRGMNTEAFFGQGTRLTVV.

This clonotype was picked up many times. This sequence joins TRBV6-5 and TRBJ1-1, with 8 bases identical to TRBD1. CDR3 size: 11 residues. V lost 5 bases, J lost 10 bases, and 3 bases stayed unmatched. Germline assignment: CDR1 MNHEY and CDR2 SVGAGI. The DNA for the CDR3 is TGTGCCAGCAGTAACGGACAGGGAGCTTTCTTT. As protein: CASSNGQGAFF.

This clonotype was observed many times. V usage is TRBV6-5 and J usage is TRBJ2-1; D not resolved. V dropped 5 bases and J dropped 7 bases, with 18 bases sitting between them. The CDR3 runs 15 residues. CDR1 and CDR2 from the germline V gene are MNHEY and SVGAGI. As DNA, the CDR3 is TGTGCCAGCAGTACGGGCGCCCTATTGGGAAATGAGCAGTTCTTC. Its protein product is CASSTGALLGNEQFF.

This clonotype was observed at least ten times. The V call is TRBV6-2 or TRBV6-3, the J call TRBJ2-3; 9 bases are a match to TRBD1. Germline assignment: CDR1 MNHEY and CDR2 SVGEGT. This CDR3 region has 15 residues. The ends lost 6 bases at V and 3 bases at J; junction bases unmatched: 7. CDR3 DNA: TGTGCCAGCAGCTCTGGACAGGGGAGGACAGATACGCAGTATTTT. As protein: CASSSGQGRTDTQYF.

This clonotype was counted many times. The CDR3 bases are TGTGCCAGCAGCCCCCGGGACGGCGTCGATTTAGCCAAAAACATTCAGTACTTC. It encodes CASSPRDGVDLAKNIQYF. The rearrangement uses TRBV28 and TRBJ2-4; D assignment may be TRBD1 or TRBD2 (5 bases each). The V end lost 6 bases, the J end lost 0 bases, and 21 bases lay between the germline ends. Per the germline V gene, CDR1 is MDHEN and CDR2 is SYDVKM. The CDR3 has 18 amino acids.

This clonotype has a count of ten or more. The rearrangement links TRBV20-1 to TRBJ1-1; no clear D gene. CDR1 and CDR2 from the germline V gene are DFQATT and SNEGSKA (reference sequence). The V end was cut by 3 bases, the J end by 1 base, with 9 bases between. The CDR3 contains 13 residues. The CDR3 sequence: CSASHPGNTEAFF. CDR3 in DNA: TGCAGTGCTAGTCACCCAGGGAACACTGAAGCTTTCTTT.

This clonotype appeared many times. The V call is TRBV7-2, the J call TRBJ1-2, with 7 bases matching TRBD1. Looked up from germline, CDR1 is SGHTA and CDR2 is FQGNSA. The trim removed 5 bases at V and 3 bases at J, leaving 9 bases unmatched. The CDR3 is 15 residues long. The CDR3 nucleotides are TGTGCCAGCAGCGGACGGACAGGTGGAGACTATGGCTACACCTTC. Protein sequence: CASSGRTGGDYGYTF.

This sequence joins TRBV29-1 and TRBJ2-3; D remains unclear. Germline CDR1 is SQVTM and CDR2 is ANQGSEA. Trimming removed 3 bases from V and 4 bases from J, with 8 bases in between. The CDR3 sequence is 12 residues long. This CDR3 reads CSVDLSADTQYF. The CDR3, as DNA: TGCAGCGTTGACCTTTCCGCAGATACGCAGTATTTT.

In its sample, this clonotype was seen many times. The chain carries TRBV12-3 or TRBV12-4 and TRBJ2-3; D is perhaps TRBD1 or TRBD2 (5 bases each). V gave up 1 base and J gave up 0 bases, with 5 bases separating them. CDR3 length: 14 residues. CDR3 loop: CASSLGDSTDTQYF. The CDR3 DNA sequence: TGTGCCAGCAGTTTAGGGGACAGCACAGATACGCAGTATTTT.

This clonotype was seen at least ten times. The chain is built from TRBV7-8 and TRBJ1-6; no clear D. This CDR3 has 16 amino acids. Germline V gene lookup returns CDR1 SGHVS and CDR2 FQNEAQ. The ends were cut back, 1 base at V and 0 bases at J, with 7 bases in the middle. CDR3 sequence reads: CASSLDGSSYNSPLHF. The CDR3 coding sequence is TGTGCCAGCAGCTTAGATGGGAGCTCCTATAATTCACCCCTCCACTTT.

This clonotype has just a few counts. The rearrangement links TRBV12-5 to TRBJ1-3, with 7 bases lining up with TRBD1. The V segment lost 6 bases and the J segment 4 bases; nucleotides outside the gene matches: 12. CDR1 and CDR2 from the germline V gene are LGHNT and FRNRAP. This CDR3 has 16 amino acids. The CDR3 region has the DNA TGTGCTAGTGGCCTCCGGGACAGCCTTCGCGGAAACACCATATATTTT. It codes for CASGLRDSLRGNTIYF.

The rearrangement uses TRBV7-3 and TRBJ1-2; D might be TRBD1 (6 bases). Trimming took 6 bases from V and 4 from J, leaving 12 bases between them. CDR1 and CDR2 from the germline V gene are SGHTA and FQGTGA. This CDR3 is built from 13 residues. CDR3 bases: TGTGCCAGCAGTCCGGACAGCGGCTATGGCTACACCTTC. Translation: CASSPDSGYGYTF.

This clonotype was seen a handful of times. This chain connects TRBV5-5 to TRBJ1-1; unclear D gene. CDR1 SGHKS and CDR2 YYEKEE come from the germline V gene (reference sequence). With 3 bases removed from V and 3 bases from J, the gap between germline ends came to 9 bases. The CDR3 has 13 residues. The CDR3 DNA sequence: TGTGCCAGCAGCTGGACCGATGACACTGAAGCTTTCTTT. Translated: CASSWTDDTEAFF.

This clonotype was seen repeatedly, ten times or more. The J gene is TRBJ2-1, the V gene TRBV6-2 or TRBV6-3; TRBD2 matches 13 bases. V was clipped by 6 bases and J by 9 bases; unmatched bases: 8. CDR3 length: 15 amino acids. CDR1 is MNHEY, CDR2 SVGEGT, per germline. Here the CDR3 DNA reads TGTGCCAGCAGCAGCCCCGGGACTAGCGGGGTTGAGCAGTTCTTC. Protein: CASSSPGTSGVEQFF.

The sample holds many counts of this clonotype. The rearrangement joins TRBV6-6 to TRBJ1-3; no firm D call. Germline lookup yields CDR1 MNHNY and CDR2 SVGAGI (reference sequence). With 4 bases removed from V and 0 bases from J, the gap between germline ends came to 7 bases. The CDR3 runs 14 residues. In nucleotides, the CDR3 is TGTGCCAGCAGTTTACTTGGCTCTGGAAACACCATATATTTT. It translates to CASSLLGSGNTIYF.

The rearrangement joins TRBV5-5 to TRBJ2-3, with D tentatively TRBD1 (5 bases). Per germline, CDR1 SGHKS and CDR2 YYEKEE (reference sequence). V was clipped by 4 bases and J by 3 bases, with 12 bases between them. The CDR3 loop spans 14 amino acids. In DNA form, the CDR3 reads TGTGCCAGCAGCCCGACAGACCAGACAGATACGCAGTATTTT. Translation gives CASSPTDQTDTQYF.

There are many counts of this clonotype. The V call is TRBV29-1, the J call TRBJ2-1, with D maybe TRBD2 (6 bases). Germline CDR1 is SQVTM and CDR2 is ANQGSEA. The CDR3 totals 10 residues. Trimming cost V 6 bases and J 14 bases, with 14 bases left between them. The CDR3 spells CSVGGREEFF. CDR3 DNA sequence: TGCAGCGTGGGGGGTAGGGAGGAGTTCTTC.

This clonotype has at least ten counts. The chain employs TRBV7-3 and TRBJ2-5, with 8 positions matching TRBD1. There are 15 residues in the CDR3. V shed 2 bases, J shed 2 bases, and the junction held 4 bases outside the gene matches. Germline CDR1 reads SGHTA; CDR2 reads FQGTGA. The CDR3 sequence is CASSLGTGDQETQYF. DNA of the CDR3: TGTGCCAGCAGCTTAGGGACAGGAGATCAAGAGACCCAGTACTTC.